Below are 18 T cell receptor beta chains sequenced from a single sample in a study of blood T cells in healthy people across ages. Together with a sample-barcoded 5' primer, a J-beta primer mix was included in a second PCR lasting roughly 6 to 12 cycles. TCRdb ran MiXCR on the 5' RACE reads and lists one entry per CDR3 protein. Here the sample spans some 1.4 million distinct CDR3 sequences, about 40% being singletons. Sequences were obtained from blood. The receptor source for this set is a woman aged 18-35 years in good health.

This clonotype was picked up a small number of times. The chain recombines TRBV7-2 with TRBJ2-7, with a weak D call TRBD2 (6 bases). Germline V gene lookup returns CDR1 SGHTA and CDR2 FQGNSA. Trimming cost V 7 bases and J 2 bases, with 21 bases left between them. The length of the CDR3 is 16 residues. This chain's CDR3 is CASTNHREEPPYEQYF. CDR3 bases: TGTGCCAGCACCAACCATAGGGAGGAACCACCCTACGAGCAGTACTTC.

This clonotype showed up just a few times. The DNA of the CDR3 is TGCGCCAGCAGGGGCAACCAAGAGACCCAGTACTTC. Its protein product is CASRGNQETQYF. The V call is TRBV5-1, the J call TRBJ2-5; D is uncertain. V lost 5 bases and J lost 0, with 5 bases in between. Germline V gene lookup returns CDR1 SGHRS and CDR2 YFSETQ. The length of the CDR3 is 12 residues.

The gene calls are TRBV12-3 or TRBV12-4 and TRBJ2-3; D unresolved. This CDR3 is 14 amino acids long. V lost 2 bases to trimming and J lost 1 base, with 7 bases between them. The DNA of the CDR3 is TGTGCCAGCAGTTTATGGATTCGCACAGATACGCAGTATTTT. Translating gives CASSLWIRTDTQYF.

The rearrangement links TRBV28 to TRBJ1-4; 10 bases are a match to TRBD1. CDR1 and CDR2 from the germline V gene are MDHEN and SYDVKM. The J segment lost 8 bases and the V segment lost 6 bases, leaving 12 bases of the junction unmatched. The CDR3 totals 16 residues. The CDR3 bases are TGTGCCAGCAGGATAAACCCGGGACAGGGGATCGAAAAACTGTTTTTT. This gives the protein CASRINPGQGIEKLFF.

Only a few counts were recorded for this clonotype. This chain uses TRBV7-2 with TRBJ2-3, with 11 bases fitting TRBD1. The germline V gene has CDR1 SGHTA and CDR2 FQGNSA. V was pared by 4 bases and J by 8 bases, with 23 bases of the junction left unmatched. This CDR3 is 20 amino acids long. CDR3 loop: CASSSVPGQGGPPFLATQYF. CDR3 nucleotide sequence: TGTGCCAGCAGCTCCGTCCCGGGACAGGGGGGCCCCCCCTTTTTGGCTACGCAGTATTTT.

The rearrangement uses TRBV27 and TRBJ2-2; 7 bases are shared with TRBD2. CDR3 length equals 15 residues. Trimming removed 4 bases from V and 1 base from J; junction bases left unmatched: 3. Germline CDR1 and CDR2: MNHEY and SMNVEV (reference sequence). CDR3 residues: CASSWAGENTGELFF. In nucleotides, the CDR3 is TGTGCCAGCAGTTGGGCGGGGGAGAACACCGGGGAGCTGTTTTTT.

This CDR3 reads CASSLLAGQKKAFF. The CDR3 DNA sequence: TGTGCCAGCAGTTTATTGGCAGGACAGAAAAAAGCTTTCTTT. The chain has TRBV27 and TRBJ1-1; perhaps TRBD1 as D (6 bases). This CDR3 region has 14 residues. Trimming shortened V by 1 base and J by 9 bases, and 15 bases separated the two germline ends. CDR1 and CDR2 from the germline V gene are MNHEY and SMNVEV (reference sequence).

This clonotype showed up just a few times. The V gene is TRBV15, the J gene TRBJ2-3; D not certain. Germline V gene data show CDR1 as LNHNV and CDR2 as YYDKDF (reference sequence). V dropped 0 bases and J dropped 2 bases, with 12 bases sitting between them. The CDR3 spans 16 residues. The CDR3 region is CATSRDSPSFTDTQYF. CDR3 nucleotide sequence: TGTGCCACCAGCAGAGATAGTCCTAGTTTCACAGATACGCAGTATTTT.

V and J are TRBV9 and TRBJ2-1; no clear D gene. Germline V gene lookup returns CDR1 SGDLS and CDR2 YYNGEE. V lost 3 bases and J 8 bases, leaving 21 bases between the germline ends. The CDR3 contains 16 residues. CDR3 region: CASSEYSQVLVDEQFF. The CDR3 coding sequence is TGTGCCAGCAGCGAGTACAGTCAAGTTCTCGTCGATGAGCAGTTCTTC.

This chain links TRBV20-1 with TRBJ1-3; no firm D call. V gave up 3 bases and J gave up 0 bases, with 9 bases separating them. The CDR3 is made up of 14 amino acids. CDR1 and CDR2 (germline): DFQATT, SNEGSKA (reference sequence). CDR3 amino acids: CSARPAGSGNTIYF. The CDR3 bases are TGCAGTGCTAGGCCAGCAGGCTCTGGAAACACCATATATTTT.

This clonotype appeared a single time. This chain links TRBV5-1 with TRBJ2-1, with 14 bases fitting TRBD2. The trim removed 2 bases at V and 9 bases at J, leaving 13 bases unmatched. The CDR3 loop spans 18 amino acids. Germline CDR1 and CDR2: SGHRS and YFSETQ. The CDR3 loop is CASSFGTSGGLGVSEQFF. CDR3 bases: TGCGCCAGCAGCTTTGGGACTAGCGGGGGCCTTGGGGTTAGTGAGCAGTTCTTC.

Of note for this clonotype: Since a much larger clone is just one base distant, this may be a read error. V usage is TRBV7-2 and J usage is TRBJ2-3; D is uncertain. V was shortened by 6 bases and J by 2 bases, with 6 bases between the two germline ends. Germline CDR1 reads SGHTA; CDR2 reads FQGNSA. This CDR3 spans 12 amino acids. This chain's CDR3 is CASRWLTDTQYF. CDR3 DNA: TGTGCCAGCAGGTGGCTCACAGATACGCAGTATTTT.

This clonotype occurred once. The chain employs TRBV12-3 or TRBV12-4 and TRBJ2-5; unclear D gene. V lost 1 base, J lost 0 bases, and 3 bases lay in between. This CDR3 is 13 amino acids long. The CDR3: CASSLVDQETQYF. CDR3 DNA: TGTGCCAGCAGTTTAGTGGACCAAGAGACCCAGTACTTC.

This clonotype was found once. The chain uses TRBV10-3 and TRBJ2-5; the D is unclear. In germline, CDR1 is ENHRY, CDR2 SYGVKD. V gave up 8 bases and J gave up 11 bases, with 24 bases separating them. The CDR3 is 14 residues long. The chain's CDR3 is CAICPLGRVDEQYF. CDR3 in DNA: TGTGCCATCTGTCCCTTGGGTCGGGTGGATGAGCAGTACTTC.

The CDR3 sequence is CSARETNAGAQYF. The CDR3 region has the DNA TGCAGTGCTAGAGAAACTAACGCGGGAGCGCAGTATTTT. V is TRBV20-1 and J is TRBJ2-3, with TRBD2 identical over 7 bases. Per the germline V gene, CDR1 is DFQATT and CDR2 is SNEGSKA (reference sequence). Losses at the gene ends were 0 bases for V and 10 bases for J; bases not matched to a gene: 7. The CDR3 length is 13 residues.

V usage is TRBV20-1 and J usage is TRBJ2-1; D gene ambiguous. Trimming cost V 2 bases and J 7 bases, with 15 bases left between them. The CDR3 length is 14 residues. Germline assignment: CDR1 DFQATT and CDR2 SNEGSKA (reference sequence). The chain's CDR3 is CSARRSVYGNEQFF. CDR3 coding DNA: TGCAGTGCTAGACGCAGCGTCTATGGGAATGAGCAGTTCTTC.

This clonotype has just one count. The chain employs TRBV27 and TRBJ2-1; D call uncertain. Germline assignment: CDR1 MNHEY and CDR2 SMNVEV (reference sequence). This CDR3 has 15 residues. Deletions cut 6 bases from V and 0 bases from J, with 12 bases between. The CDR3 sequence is CASRLRQSSYNEQFF. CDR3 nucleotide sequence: TGTGCCAGCAGGCTCCGGCAGAGCTCCTACAATGAGCAGTTCTTC.

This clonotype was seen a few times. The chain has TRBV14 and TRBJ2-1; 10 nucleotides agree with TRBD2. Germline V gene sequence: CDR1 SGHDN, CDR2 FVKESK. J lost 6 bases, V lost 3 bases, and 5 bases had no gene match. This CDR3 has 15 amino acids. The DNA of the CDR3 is TGTGCCAGCAGCCAGGCGGGACTAGCGCGCAATGAGCAGTTCTTC. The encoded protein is CASSQAGLARNEQFF.